The 24 T cell receptor beta chains reported below all come from one sample, sequenced in a study of PD-1 blockade in classical Hodgkin lymphoma. Time point specified: cycle 4 day 1 (C4D1), after 5 to 7 weeks of nivolumab. Brentuximab vedotin exposure varied among the patients, all of whom had relapsed after autologous stem cell transplantation. Repertoires were generated with immunoSEQ multiplex PCR, while TCRdb's copy carries only in-frame clones and drops some. The sample has tens of thousands of clones; 82% are singletons. The material was peripheral blood mononuclear cells (PBMCs), obtained before the fourth cycle of nivolumab. The source is a human donor with classical Hodgkin lymphoma.

The chain employs TRBV11-2 and TRBJ1-2; D is unclear. The CDR3 contains 14 residues. Trimming removed 0 bases at V and 0 bases at J, with 5 bases between. CDR1 and CDR2 (germline): SGHAT, FQNNGV. CDR3 coding DNA: TGTGCCAGCAGCTTAGAACCGGCTAACTATGGCTACACCTTC. It yields the protein CASSLEPANYGYTF.

The chain couples TRBV10-3 to TRBJ2-5; D uncertain. Germline-derived CDR1 and CDR2 are ENHRY and SYGVKD. The CDR3 has 17 residues. V lost 5 bases to trimming and J lost 1 base, with 20 bases between them. CDR3 DNA sequence: TGTGCCATCAGTTCAGCCACGAACCGTTGGGGCCAAGAGACCCAGTACTTC. Translation gives CAISSATNRWGQETQYF.

V gene TRBV5-4 combines with J gene TRBJ1-2, with 9 bases matching TRBD1. The J segment lost 4 bases and the V segment lost 4 bases, leaving 5 bases of the junction unmatched. Germline V gives CDR1 SGHNT, CDR2 YYREEE (reference sequence). CDR3 size: 14 residues. For the CDR3, the DNA is TGTGCCAGCAGCCGGACAGGGGTCCTCTATGGCTACACCTTC. Encoded protein: CASSRTGVLYGYTF.

The chain couples TRBV10-2 to TRBJ1-1; D remains unclear. The V and J ends lost 2 bases and 5 bases respectively, with 12 bases between them. The germline CDR1 and CDR2 sequences are WSHSY and SAAADI. The CDR3 loop spans 14 amino acids. The CDR3 DNA sequence: TGCGCCAGCAGTGAGGCAGAACCCTGGACTGAAGCTTTCTTT. Its translation: CASSEAEPWTEAFF.

Worth noting for this clone: The sample carries other DNA sequences with the same CDR3. J is TRBJ2-1 and V is TRBV7-2; the match to TRBD2 covers 12 bases. The length of the CDR3 is 15 residues. Trimming cost V 4 bases and J 5 bases; bases outside gene matches: 3. Germline V lookup: CDR1 SGHTA, CDR2 FQGNSA. CDR3 sequence: CASSSGLAGNNEQFF. CDR3 DNA sequence: TGTGCCAGCAGCTCTGGACTAGCGGGGAACAATGAGCAGTTCTTC. Full variable domain (rest looked up from reference TRBV7-2 and TRBJ2-1): GAGVSQSPSNKVTEKGKDVELRCDPISGHTALYWYRQSLGQGLEFLIYFQGNSAPDKSGLPSDRFSAERTGGSVSTLTIQRTQQEDSAVYLCASSSGLAGNNEQFFGPGTRLTVL.

The chain carries TRBV7-2 and TRBJ2-1, with D perhaps TRBD1 (5 bases). The length of the CDR3 is 14 residues. The V end was cut by 5 bases, the J end by 12 bases, with 20 bases between. Germline V gives CDR1 SGHTA, CDR2 FQGNSA. The CDR3: CASSNRRQGNRQFF. CDR3 in DNA: TGTGCCAGCAGCAACCGCCGGCAGGGCAATAGGCAGTTCTTC.

The V gene is TRBV20-1, the J gene TRBJ1-1; D remains ambiguous. This CDR3 is built from 11 residues. The germline V and J ends were trimmed by 2 bases and 6 bases, with 7 bases remaining between them. Per germline, CDR1 DFQATT and CDR2 SNEGSKA (reference sequence). Here the CDR3 reads CSARSRAEAFF. DNA for the CDR3: TGCAGTGCTAGATCCCGGGCTGAAGCTTTCTTT.

V is TRBV25-1 and J is TRBJ2-5, with D uncertain. Germline V gives CDR1 MGHDK, CDR2 SYGVNS. With 8 bases removed from V and 2 bases from J, the gap between germline ends came to 12 bases. This CDR3 has 13 amino acids. The CDR3 sequence is CASSPPVQETQYF. The CDR3 DNA is TGTGCCAGCTCCCCCCCGGTGCAAGAGACCCAGTACTTC.

The chain couples TRBV5-1 to TRBJ2-5; 9 positions match TRBD2. The CDR3 contains 17 residues. Germline CDR1 and CDR2: SGHRS and YFSETQ. The V segment lost 2 bases and the J segment 2 bases; nucleotides outside the gene matches: 10. The CDR3: CASSFFSSGVLQETQYF. The CDR3, as DNA: TGCGCCAGCAGCTTCTTCTCTAGCGGGGTTCTTCAAGAGACCCAGTACTTC. Filled out from reference TRBV5-1 and TRBJ2-5, the complete variable domain reads KAGVTQTPRYLIKTRGQQVTLSCSPISGHRSVSWYQQTPGQGLQFLFEYFSETQRNKGNFPGRFSGRQFSNSRSEMNVSTLELGDSALYLCASSFFSSGVLQETQYFGPGTRLLVL.

The rearrangement uses TRBV6-6 and TRBJ2-1; D remains unclear. V dropped 5 bases and J dropped 10 bases, with 12 bases sitting between them. The V gene's germline CDR1 is MNHNY and CDR2 SVGAGI (reference sequence). The length of the CDR3 is 12 residues. The CDR3 DNA follows: TGTGCCAGCAGTGGGCCTCGCCGCGAGCAGTTCTTC. Protein: CASSGPRREQFF.

This chain connects TRBV6-1 to TRBJ2-1, with D unclear. The CDR3 contains 11 residues. Germline V lookup: CDR1 MNHNS, CDR2 SASEGT. V was cut by 9 bases and J by 7 bases, with 10 bases left in between. The CDR3 sequence is CASWGANEQFF. CDR3 in DNA: TGTGCCAGTTGGGGTGCAAATGAGCAGTTCTTC.

This chain uses TRBV15 with TRBJ2-3, with D unclear. Looked up from germline, CDR1 is LNHNV and CDR2 is YYDKDF (reference sequence). This CDR3 is 12 amino acids long. The V end was cut by 1 base, the J end by 6 bases, with 5 bases between. The CDR3 loop is CATSRASDTQYF. CDR3 sequence (DNA): TGTGCCACCAGCAGAGCCTCGGATACGCAGTATTTT. Using reference TRBV15 and TRBJ2-3 for the parts outside the CDR3, the full variable domain is DAMVIQNPRYQVTQFGKPVTLSCSQTLNHNVMYWYQQKSSQAPKLLFHYYDKDFNNEADTPDNFQSRRPNTSFCFLDIRSPGLGDTAMYLCATSRASDTQYFGPGTRLTVL.

This chain connects TRBV5-1 to TRBJ2-1; D is perhaps TRBD1 or TRBD2 (6 bases each). Trimming cost V 4 bases and J 2 bases, with 13 bases left between them. The CDR3 has 15 amino acids. In germline, CDR1 is SGHRS, CDR2 YFSETQ. The CDR3 region has the DNA TGCGCCAGCAGCGAGGTTGGGGGGCCCTACAATGAGCAGTTCTTC. Translation: CASSEVGGPYNEQFF.

This clone showed up just a few times. The V gene is TRBV7-7, the J gene TRBJ2-3, with D tentatively TRBD1 (5 bases). Trimming cost V 5 bases and J 6 bases, with 12 bases left between them. This CDR3 region has 13 residues. Germline CDR1 and CDR2: SSHAT and FNYEAQ (reference sequence). DNA of the CDR3: TGTGCCAGCAGCCCTCTGGGGCCGGATACGCAGTATTTT. It encodes CASSPLGPDTQYF.

V gene TRBV11-3 combines with J gene TRBJ2-1; D gene unclear. CDR1 and CDR2 from the germline V gene are SGHNT and YENEEA. V was shortened by 1 base and J by 5 bases, with 6 bases between the two germline ends. This CDR3 is built from 13 residues. In DNA, the CDR3 is TGTGCCAGCAGCTTAGCACGAGACAATGAGCAGTTCTTC. This sequence encodes CASSLARDNEQFF.

The CDR3 region is CASSRIIPGQQNSGNTIYF. The CDR3 nucleotides read TGTGCCAGCAGCCGTATCATCCCGGGACAGCAAAACTCTGGAAACACCATATATTTT. The chain combines TRBV7-8 with TRBJ1-3, with TRBD1 matching over 7 bases. Germline V gene sequence: CDR1 SGHVS, CDR2 FQNEAQ. The CDR3 consists of 19 residues. With V trimmed by 5 bases and J by 0 bases, 16 bases remained unmatched.

The genes are TRBV5-4 and TRBJ2-3, with a weak D call TRBD2 (7 bases). This CDR3 is 15 amino acids long. The germline V gene encodes CDR1 SGHNT and CDR2 YYREEE (reference sequence). CDR3 protein: CASRTGGGAPDTQYF. CDR3 DNA: TGTGCTTCCAGGACGGGGGGCGGGGCCCCAGATACGCAGTATTTT.

This clone was picked up a small number of times. This sequence joins TRBV6-4 and TRBJ2-3; D possibly corresponds to TRBD1 (6 bases). The CDR3 runs 15 residues. Germline V gene data show CDR1 as MRHNA and CDR2 as SNTAGT. V lost 8 bases, J lost 0 bases, and 15 bases lay in between. CDR3 residues: CASALEGDSTDTQYF. CDR3 in DNA: TGTGCCAGCGCACTTGAGGGGGATAGCACAGATACGCAGTATTTT.

This clone has just one count. The chain combines TRBV2 with TRBJ1-2, with a tentative D call TRBD1 (5 bases). Germline V gene sequence: CDR1 SNHLY, CDR2 FYNNEI. The CDR3 has 16 amino acids. Trimming took 10 bases from V and 8 from J, leaving 29 bases between them. This CDR3 reads CANNVRGAGLVSGYTF. The CDR3 coding sequence is TGTGCCAACAACGTCCGCGGGGCGGGGCTTGTTTCGGGCTACACCTTC.

V usage is TRBV15 and J usage is TRBJ1-5, with D possibly being TRBD1 (5 bases). This CDR3 has 15 amino acids. Trimming cost V 0 bases and J 9 bases, with 15 bases left between them. Germline V CDR1 and CDR2: LNHNV, YYDKDF (reference sequence). This CDR3 is CATSRDKTGTGPQHF. The CDR3 DNA follows: TGTGCCACCAGCAGAGATAAGACTGGGACGGGGCCCCAGCATTTT. Full variable domain (rest looked up from reference TRBV15 and TRBJ1-5): DAMVIQNPRYQVTQFGKPVTLSCSQTLNHNVMYWYQQKSSQAPKLLFHYYDKDFNNEADTPDNFQSRRPNTSFCFLDIRSPGLGDTAMYLCATSRDKTGTGPQHFGDGTRLSIL.

The count of this clone is one. The chain employs TRBV27 and TRBJ1-1; D unclear. The ends were cut back, 5 bases at V and 6 bases at J, with 13 bases in the middle. There are 13 residues in the CDR3. Looked up from germline, CDR1 is MNHEY and CDR2 is SMNVEV (reference sequence). CDR3 protein: CASSARESPEAFF. In DNA form, the CDR3 reads TGTGCCAGCAGTGCGCGGGAATCCCCTGAAGCTTTCTTT.

The V gene is TRBV19, the J gene TRBJ1-2; D may be TRBD1 (5 bases). Germline V gene data show CDR1 as LNHDA and CDR2 as SQIVND (reference sequence). The CDR3 runs 13 residues. Trimming stripped 2 bases from V and 4 bases from J, with 8 bases between. Written as DNA, the CDR3 is TGTGCCAGTAGTATACCAGGGACCTATGGCTACACCTTC. It codes for CASSIPGTYGYTF.

This clone appeared a few times. V usage is TRBV10-1 and J usage is TRBJ1-6; no firm D call. The CDR3 totals 14 residues. The V gene's germline CDR1 is WNHNN and CDR2 SYGVQD (reference sequence). V was clipped by 11 bases and J by 7 bases, with 18 bases between them. CDR3 sequence reads: CAGNTGGRNSPLHF. The CDR3 DNA follows: TGCGCCGGAAATACGGGAGGGAGGAATTCACCCCTCCACTTT.

The chain has TRBV7-8 and TRBJ2-7; 9 nucleotides line up with TRBD2. After removal of 5 bases from V and 5 bases from J, the junction contained 16 bases not matched to a gene. This CDR3 is 17 amino acids long. Germline V CDR1 and CDR2: SGHVS, FQNEAQ. CDR3 nucleotides: TGTGCCAGCAGCCCCCAGCGGGGGGCTACCTTCAGCGACGAGCAGTACTTC. Translated: CASSPQRGATFSDEQYF.